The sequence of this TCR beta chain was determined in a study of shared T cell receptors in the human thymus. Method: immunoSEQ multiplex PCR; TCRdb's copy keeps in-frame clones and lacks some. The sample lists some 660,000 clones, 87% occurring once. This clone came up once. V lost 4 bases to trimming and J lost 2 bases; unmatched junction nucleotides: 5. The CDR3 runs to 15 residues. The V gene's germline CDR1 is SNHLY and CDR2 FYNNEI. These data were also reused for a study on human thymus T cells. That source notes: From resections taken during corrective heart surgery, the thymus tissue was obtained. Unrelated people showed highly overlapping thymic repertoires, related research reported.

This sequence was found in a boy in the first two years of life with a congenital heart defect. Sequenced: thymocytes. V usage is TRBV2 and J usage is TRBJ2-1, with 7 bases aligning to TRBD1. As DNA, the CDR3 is TGTGCCAGCAGTGTTCCCGACAGGGCCTACAATGAGCAGTTCTTC. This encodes CASSVPDRAYNEQFF.